This note documents a single T cell receptor (beta chain) sequence. Its antigen is not identified. In germline, CDR1 is SGHDN, CDR2 FVKESK. The V gene lost 0 bases and the J gene lost 6 bases, with 14 bases spanning the gap. The length of the CDR3 is 15 residues. This sample was taken from a study of cytomegalovirus exposure and HLA in healthy donors. Findings and limits, study-wide: Apparent HLA restriction characterized most CMV-associated TCR beta chains in a later analysis. Analysis was carried out at a later point, and it linked a missense DCLRE1C variant to TCR beta V- and J-gene trimming. Per published reports, the classifier diagnosed cytomegalovirus status with high specificity and sensitivity. The authors later found HLA-associated TCR beta chains more clonally expanded than equally common others.

Primers: 60 Vbeta forward and 13 Jbeta reverse. Repertoires were generated with immunoSEQ multiplex PCR, while TCRdb's copy carries only in-frame clones and drops some. The sample shows more than 150,000 clones, about four fifths of them seen only once. The TCR sequence derives from a girl between 5 and 17 years old in good health and CMV-seropositive. The chain employs TRBV14 and TRBJ1-2, with D perhaps TRBD1 (6 bases). The sequenced sample was PBMCs. The CDR3: CASSQDLRGNDGYTF. The CDR3 DNA reads as TGTGCCAGCAGCCAAGATCTTAGGGGGAACGATGGCTACACCTTC.